This record concerns one T cell receptor (beta chain) sequence. Its antigen is unknown. Base qualities are not at hand, and no much larger clone is one base apart. V loses 2 bases at its end and J loses 1 base; junction bases beyond the gene matches: 3. The germline V gene (reference sequence) yields SEHNR for CDR1 and FQNEAQ for CDR2. The CDR3 starts with the cysteine, ends with the phenylalanine, and has 16 residues. Of the read, only the CDR3 DNA is kept; its 48 bases are in frame from base 1. Using the deep immunoSEQ assay, TCR CDR3 regions were amplified from genomic DNA by multiplex PCR. Extracted genomic DNA from each cell subset was spread evenly across all wells of several immunoSEQ 96-well plates, with each plate serving as a replicate. Each replicate PCR for sorted subsets received around 200 ng genomic DNA, equal to roughly 30,000 T cell genomes. The purified libraries were quantified using a Qubit 3.0 fluorometer, sized with a Bioanalyzer 2100, and then quantified again using the KAPA Library Quantification kit. Every immunoSEQ 96-well plate was sequenced on a separate single-read 150-cycle Illumina NextSeq 550 flow cell. In the paper's pipeline: The immunoSEQ output contained only junctional sequences without quality scores, so filtering could not match that applied to full-length reads. To assign V/J genes and CDR3, sequences were annotated using PyIR, a Python wrapper for IgBLAST v1.9, with IMGT germline references. Any read was removed if the V/J assignment was weak (E-value above 1e-6), the CDR3 was missing, or the read contained stop codons, out-of-frame junctions, or ambiguous translated residues. A V3J clonotype was defined by an identical inferred V gene, J gene, and CDR3 amino acid sequence. To compute the percentage overlap between repertoires, the number of shared unique clonotypes was divided by the size of the smaller repertoire. Three approaches were used to assess repertoire richness: RTK rarefaction, the Chao1 estimator, and Recon v2.1 estimates of unobserved clonotypes. Generation probabilities for all TCRbeta clonotypes obtained by the gDNA method from several donors were computed using OLGA. TCRdb stores this immuneACCESS table with in-frame sequences only. Part of the clones is absent; in the studies checked, under half of the shortfall reflects unresolved V genes, and no reason is known for the rest. Clonal size and the V and J genes are those of that table, whereas D and trimming came from the DNA. The sample records around 2,100,000 clones, about 94% of which are singletons. The biggest ten clones account for roughly 1% of the sample.

CD8 naive samples consisted of CD45RO-negative cells that were positively selected for CCR7, yielding a CD45RA+CCR7+ population without TemRA cells. The donors were healthy, HIV-negative adults who had no recently reported acute infections or vaccinations. Every donor was a Caucasian adult living in Nashville, Tennessee, USA. After blood collection by leukapheresis, PBMCs were isolated using Ficoll-Histopaque density gradient centrifugation and then cryopreserved in the vapor phase of liquid nitrogen. Purity and quantity of every magnetically sorted T cell population were checked by analytical flow cytometry. Genomic DNA was isolated from each sorted fraction and quantified by UV absorbance on a Nanodrop 2000c. These data belong to a study of shared clonotypes between healthy human individuals (dated by TCRdb to 2018 to 2021). About the investigation overall: A few men and a couple of women, aged 18 to 49 years, made up the cohort. Between about 0.94 and 8.9 billion PBMCs per donor were obtained by leukapheresis. To estimate repertoire size and how much clonotype sharing occurs between individuals, the study deeply sequenced the blood TCR repertoires of several healthy adults. To increase sequencing depth and limit assay-specific biases, TCR repertoire library preparation and sequencing were carried out by different laboratories using diverse techniques. Per donor, three plates each were used for CD4 naive and CD4 memory, two for CD8 naive, and one for CD8 memory. What the research found in general, with its limitations: Estimated clonotype richness was generally larger for naive than for memory subsets. Pairwise subsampling indicated that sequencing depth was expected to affect the degree of clonotype sharing among donors. Sampling was restricted to blood, and TCR repertoires in tissue are likely to differ from TCR repertoires in blood. Incomplete sequencing was indicated by rarefaction of sorted-subset datasets, despite the large sequencing depth. The genetic and exposure-history diversity represented was limited by the small number of donors. Across a handful of donors, approximately 5% of naive CD4, approximately 3.6% of naive CD8, 2.3% of memory CD4, and under 0.45% of memory CD8 clonotypes were shared. Clonotypes shared by all four sorted-subset donors showed higher generation probabilities than non-shared clonotypes.

The sequenced material came from naive CD8+ T cells sorted from blood. The sample's cell subset or site label, in plain terms: CD45RA+CCR7+. This receptor chain uses TRBV7-9 and TRBJ2-5; 11 bases in the junction line up with TRBD2. The source is a man between 18 and 35 years old in good health. The CDR3 protein sequence reads: CASSLTGLAAQETQYF. The DNA sequence is TGTGCCAGCAGCTTAACGGGACTAGCGGCCCAAGAGACCCAGTACTTC.